Each of the 32 T cell receptor beta chains below was sequenced from the same sample in a study of early T cells in non-severe SARS-CoV-2 infection (dated by TCRdb to the early 2020s). Library preparation employed 5' RACE. TCRdb names NextSeq 500 as the instrument used. The raw public reads went through TCRdb reprocessing: fastp at Q25, MiXCR clone calling, in-frame beta chains kept. Rows are combined by CDR3 protein, so each entry shows the most common genes and DNA. Across this sample there are 90,000 to 120,000 distinct CDR3 sequences, with roughly 10% seen only once. The ten biggest clones cover about 8% of the sample. The specimen was whole blood. These receptors all stem from an adult who was a healthcare worker with PCR-confirmed SARS-CoV-2 infection or an uninfected control (not recorded which).

This clonotype came up a few times. The chain is built from TRBV27 and TRBJ2-1; 7 bases are shared with TRBD2. Unmatched junction bases numbered 7, after V lost 6 bases and J lost 2 bases. Germline-derived CDR1 and CDR2 are MNHEY and SMNVEV (reference sequence). This CDR3 has 15 amino acids. The CDR3 region is CASRWEGPTYNEQFF. CDR3 nucleotide sequence: TGTGCCAGCAGGTGGGAGGGCCCGACCTACAATGAGCAGTTCTTC.

The V call is TRBV28, the J call TRBJ2-3; D possibly uses TRBD1 or TRBD2 (5 bases each). Trimming took 6 bases from V and 0 from J, leaving 19 bases between them. CDR1 is MDHEN and CDR2 is SYDVKM in the germline V gene. CDR3 length equals 17 residues. CDR3 region: CASRPLIIGASTDTQYF. The DNA of the CDR3 is TGTGCCAGCAGACCTCTTATTATCGGGGCAAGCACAGATACGCAGTATTTT.

In its sample, this clonotype was seen many times. This chain joins TRBV6-4 and TRBJ2-7, with TRBD1 identical over 7 bases. The CDR3 is 11 residues long. After removal of 9 bases from V and 4 bases from J, the junction contained 3 bases not matched to a gene. CDR1 is MRHNA and CDR2 is SNTAGT in the germline V gene. The CDR3, as DNA: TGTGCCAGGACAGGGTTGTACGAGCAGTACTTC. It specifies CARTGLYEQYF.

This clonotype appeared a single time. At one boundary the junction diverges from the germline segment, which might be a read error. The chain couples TRBV28 to TRBJ1-1; TRBD1 is a possible D gene (5 bases). Per the germline V gene, CDR1 is MDHEN and CDR2 is SYDVKM. The CDR3 is 11 amino acids. CDR3 nucleotides: TGTGTCAGCAGTTTACGGGGCGTAGCTTTCTTT. It is translated as CVSSLRGVAFF.

The chain combines TRBV3-1 with TRBJ2-3; 9 bases map to TRBD2. Per the germline V gene, CDR1 is LGHDT and CDR2 is YNNKEL (reference sequence). The J segment lost 14 bases and the V segment lost 0 bases, leaving 3 bases of the junction unmatched. The CDR3 loop spans 12 amino acids. The CDR3 sequence is CASSQDGTSWYF. The CDR3, as DNA: TGTGCCAGCAGCCAAGACGGGACTAGCTGGTATTTT.

The chain uses TRBV5-1 and TRBJ2-5; D not resolved. This CDR3 is built from 13 residues. V lost 0 bases to trimming and J lost 5 bases, with 8 bases between them. Germline lookup yields CDR1 SGHRS and CDR2 YFSETQ. The CDR3 sequence: CASSLEWAETQYF. The CDR3 nucleotides read TGCGCCAGCAGCTTGGAGTGGGCGGAGACCCAGTACTTC.

CDR3 sequence: CASHSPDRASNEQFF. Here the CDR3 DNA reads TGCGCCAGCCACTCGCCCGACAGGGCCTCCAATGAGCAGTTCTTC. The rearrangement links TRBV5-1 to TRBJ2-1, with 7 bases aligning to TRBD1. The CDR3 consists of 15 residues. Germline CDR1 is SGHRS and CDR2 is YFSETQ. Trimming cost V 7 bases and J 6 bases; bases outside gene matches: 13.

This clonotype has just a few counts. The J gene is TRBJ1-5, the V gene TRBV19; D perhaps matches TRBD1 (6 bases). There are 15 residues in the CDR3. Trimming cost V 3 bases and J 0 bases, with 9 bases left between them. The germline gives CDR1 LNHDA, CDR2 SQIVND (reference sequence). The DNA for the CDR3 is TGTGCCAGTAGTATTGGACAGTATAGCAATCAGCCCCAGCATTTT. Encoded protein: CASSIGQYSNQPQHF.

This clonotype showed up just a few times. The gene calls are TRBV7-2 and TRBJ2-1, with TRBD2 as a possible D gene (6 bases). Looked up from germline, CDR1 is SGHTA and CDR2 is FQGNSA. The CDR3 contains 18 residues. Trimming stripped 1 base from V and 0 bases from J, with 16 bases between. In DNA form, the CDR3 reads TGTGCCAGCAGCTTAGGTGACCCGGGACTGAGCTCCTACAATGAGCAGTTCTTC. Its translation: CASSLGDPGLSSYNEQFF. The complete variable domain, with remaining parts taken from reference TRBV7-2 and TRBJ2-1, reads GAGVSQSPSNKVTEKGKDVELRCDPISGHTALYWYRQSLGQGLEFLIYFQGNSAPDKSGLPSDRFSAERTGGSVSTLTIQRTQQEDSAVYLCASSLGDPGLSSYNEQFFGPGTRLTVL.

This clonotype was picked up many times. V usage is TRBV28 and J usage is TRBJ1-5; TRBD1 agrees at 10 bases. Unmatched junction bases numbered 13, after V lost 3 bases and J lost 2 bases. This CDR3 spans 19 amino acids. Germline V gives CDR1 MDHEN, CDR2 SYDVKM. The CDR3 bases are TGTGCCAGCAGTTTCCCCGGGACAGGGGAGATGGGTGGCAATCAGCCCCAGCATTTT. Its protein product is CASSFPGTGEMGGNQPQHF. The whole variable domain, remainder taken from reference TRBV28 and TRBJ1-5, is DVKVTQSSRYLVKRTGEKVFLECVQDMDHENMFWYRQDPGLGLRLIYFSYDVKMKEKGDIPEGYSVSREKKERFSLILESASTNQTSMYLCASSFPGTGEMGGNQPQHFGDGTRLSIL.

This clonotype was recorded at least ten times. The chain employs TRBV5-6 and TRBJ1-1; no clear D gene. Trimming pared 2 bases from V and 4 bases from J, leaving 9 bases between. CDR3 length: 13 residues. CDR1 and CDR2 from the germline V gene are SGHDT and YYEEEE. CDR3 sequence: CASSFPEVTEAFF. In nucleotides, the CDR3 is TGTGCCAGCAGCTTCCCAGAAGTCACTGAAGCTTTCTTT.

This clonotype came up many times. The genes are TRBV20-1 and TRBJ2-2, with 12 nucleotides matching TRBD2. This CDR3 comprises 15 residues. Germline V CDR1 and CDR2: DFQATT, SNEGSKA (reference sequence). V trimming: 3 bases; J trimming: 7 bases; junction bases outside the gene matches: 6. The CDR3: CSASPSGRARGELFF. The CDR3 DNA reads TGCAGTGCTAGCCCTAGCGGGAGGGCGCGCGGGGAGCTGTTTTTT.

The gene calls are TRBV19 and TRBJ2-3; D is possibly TRBD1 (6 bases). The CDR3 covers 14 residues. V was clipped by 5 bases and J by 2 bases, with 11 bases between them. Germline values: CDR1 LNHDA, CDR2 SQIVND (reference sequence). The CDR3 protein is CASSHRVATDTQYF. The DNA of the CDR3 is TGTGCCAGTAGTCACAGGGTTGCCACAGATACGCAGTATTTT. Combining the CDR3 with reference TRBV19 and TRBJ2-3 gives the whole variable domain DGGITQSPKYLFRKEGQNVTLSCEQNLNHDAMYWYRQDPGQGLRLIYYSQIVNDFQKGDIAEGYSVSREKKESFPLTVTSAQKNPTAFYLCASSHRVATDTQYFGPGTRLTVL.

This clonotype was observed a few times. V gene TRBV6-2 or TRBV6-3 combines with J gene TRBJ2-5, with no clear D. V dropped 6 bases and J dropped 4 bases, with 18 bases sitting between them. There are 15 residues in the CDR3. Germline V gene sequence: CDR1 MNHEY, CDR2 SVGEGT. CDR3 DNA: TGTGCCAGCAGAACGGCCGGAACCGGCGGAGAGACCCAGTACTTC. This gives the protein CASRTAGTGGETQYF.

V gene TRBV7-9 combines with J gene TRBJ2-7; D tentatively reads TRBD1 or TRBD2 (6 bases each). V gave up 2 bases and J gave up 6 bases, with 11 bases separating them. The CDR3 consists of 13 residues. Germline V gene sequence: CDR1 SEHNR, CDR2 FQNEAQ (reference sequence). CDR3 in amino acids: CASSLRGGGEQYF. CDR3 coding DNA: TGTGCCAGCAGCTTAAGAGGGGGAGGCGAGCAGTACTTC.

This clonotype was detected a few times. The chain links TRBV7-2 to TRBJ2-2, with D possibly TRBD1 on 5 matching bases. CDR1 SGHTA and CDR2 FQGNSA come from the germline V gene. Trimming removed 1 base at V and 5 bases at J, with 11 bases between. The CDR3 is 15 amino acids. CDR3 in DNA: TGTGCCAGCAGCTTAGATCCAGGGCTTACCGGGGAGCTGTTTTTT. It specifies CASSLDPGLTGELFF.

The chain is built from TRBV28 and TRBJ1-1; maybe TRBD1 (5 bases). The V gene's germline CDR1 is MDHEN and CDR2 SYDVKM. The CDR3 is 14 amino acids. V lost 2 bases, J lost 7 bases, and 14 bases lay in between. CDR3 sequence reads: CASSLGDFRVEAFF. The DNA of the CDR3 is TGTGCCAGCAGTTTAGGTGACTTCAGGGTTGAAGCTTTCTTT.

The V gene is TRBV12-3 or TRBV12-4, the J gene TRBJ1-1; unclear D gene. The germline V and J ends were trimmed by 2 bases and 1 base, with 11 bases remaining between them. The CDR3 is 15 amino acids. The CDR3: CASSLPRVPNTEAFF. For the CDR3, the DNA is TGTGCCAGCAGTTTACCAAGGGTGCCGAACACTGAAGCTTTCTTT.

This clonotype was detected a few times. This chain joins TRBV20-1 and TRBJ2-7; D unresolved. The germline V gene encodes CDR1 DFQATT and CDR2 SNEGSKA (reference sequence). This CDR3 spans 13 amino acids. V was cut by 7 bases and J by 4 bases, with 17 bases left in between. The CDR3 loop is CSVLADDKYEQYF. The CDR3 DNA reads as TGCAGTGTGTTGGCGGATGATAAATACGAGCAGTACTTC.

This rearrangement joins TRBV5-4 to TRBJ2-3, with 14 positions matching TRBD2. The CDR3 is 18 amino acids. V dropped 5 bases and J dropped 4; count of bases not matched to a gene: 12. Germline CDR1 SGHNT, CDR2 YYREEE (reference sequence). DNA for the CDR3: TGTGCCAGCAGACCATCTAGGACTAGCGGGAGGCTCGCAGATACGCAGTATTTT. Its protein product is CASRPSRTSGRLADTQYF.

This clonotype was detected ten times or more. This chain uses TRBV3-1 with TRBJ2-7; D not certain. There are 17 residues in the CDR3. Trimming took 4 bases from V and 1 from J, leaving 20 bases between them. Looked up from germline, CDR1 is LGHDT and CDR2 is YNNKEL (reference sequence). The CDR3 region is CASSLQGRGSKSYEQYF. The CDR3 nucleotides are TGTGCCAGCAGCCTTCAAGGTCGTGGTTCTAAGTCCTACGAGCAGTACTTC.

This sequence joins TRBV5-1 and TRBJ1-6, with D perhaps TRBD1 (5 bases). Germline CDR1 and CDR2: SGHRS and YFSETQ. Trimming left V 4 bases short and J 12 bases short, with 20 bases between. The CDR3 consists of 15 residues. For the CDR3, the DNA is TGCGCCAGCAGCGGGGACTCTGGGCGATTTTTACCCCTCCACTTT. Its protein is CASSGDSGRFLPLHF.

This clonotype was counted only a few times. The chain employs TRBV9 and TRBJ2-1; TRBD2 might be the D (6 bases). V lost 2 bases and J lost 0, with 12 bases in between. The CDR3 sequence is 16 residues long. CDR1 and CDR2 from the germline V gene are SGDLS and YYNGEE. CDR3 residues: CASSVGGESSYNEQFF. In nucleotides, the CDR3 is TGTGCCAGCAGCGTCGGAGGGGAGAGCTCCTACAATGAGCAGTTCTTC.

In its sample, this clonotype was seen once. The chain uses TRBV28 and TRBJ1-5; D call uncertain. Germline V gene sequence: CDR1 MDHEN, CDR2 SYDVKM. The CDR3 runs to 15 residues. The V and J ends lost 3 bases and 0 bases respectively, with 9 bases between them. The CDR3 here is CASSFKGLSNQPQHF. The CDR3 nucleotides are TGTGCCAGCAGTTTTAAGGGCCTTAGCAATCAGCCCCAGCATTTT.

V usage is TRBV4-1 and J usage is TRBJ2-4; TRBD2 might be the D (5 bases). This CDR3 is built from 14 residues. V lost 3 bases to trimming and J lost 0 bases, with 6 bases between them. CDR1 is MGHRA and CDR2 is YSYEKL in the germline V gene. The CDR3 here is CASSQRVAKNIQYF. CDR3 bases: TGCGCCAGCAGCCAGCGGGTAGCCAAAAACATTCAGTACTTC.

In this sample, this clonotype turned up many times. The chain has TRBV20-1 and TRBJ2-2; a possible D gene is TRBD2 (5 bases). V was pared by 7 bases and J by 0 bases, with 12 bases between. This CDR3 is built from 14 residues. Germline lookup yields CDR1 DFQATT and CDR2 SNEGSKA (reference sequence). This chain's CDR3 is CSGRTLANTGELFF. CDR3 DNA: TGCAGTGGGAGGACTCTCGCGAACACCGGGGAGCTGTTTTTT.

This clonotype was recorded many times. J is TRBJ2-3 and V is TRBV29-1; D unclear. The CDR3 extends over 10 amino acids. V lost 5 bases to trimming and J lost 8 bases, with 8 bases between them. Germline V gene lookup returns CDR1 SQVTM and CDR2 ANQGSEA. The DNA of the CDR3 is TGCAGCGTTTTCTTTCGTACGCAGTATTTT. It translates to CSVFFRTQYF.

The chain recombines TRBV20-1 with TRBJ1-5; D not certain. The J call could be wrong; TRBJ2-3 is a better fit for the DNA end. In germline, CDR1 is DFQATT, CDR2 SNEGSKA (reference sequence). This CDR3 has 12 residues. DNA of the CDR3: TGCAGTGCTATGCCAGCGAATCAGCCCCAGTATTTT. Translation: CSAMPANQPQYF.

This clonotype was counted a few times. This chain connects TRBV6-2 or TRBV6-3 to TRBJ2-7, with TRBD2 identical over 11 bases. This CDR3 has 14 amino acids. Germline V lookup: CDR1 MNHEY, CDR2 SVGEGT. Germline trimming cut 8 bases from V and 5 bases from J; bases unmatched to any gene: 8. The CDR3 coding sequence is TGTGCCAGCCGGATAGCGGGAGGGCCTGACGAGCAGTACTTC. Protein product: CASRIAGGPDEQYF.

This chain's CDR3 is CASSQRQKETQYF. CDR3 in DNA: TGCGCCAGCAGCCAACGGCAGAAAGAGACCCAGTACTTC. This chain joins TRBV4-1 and TRBJ2-5, with D unresolved. CDR3 size: 13 residues. V gave up 2 bases and J gave up 3 bases, with 7 bases separating them. CDR1 MGHRA and CDR2 YSYEKL come from the germline V gene.

This clonotype occurred many times. The rearrangement joins TRBV5-1 to TRBJ2-3, with 10 bases fitting TRBD2. Germline V gives CDR1 SGHRS, CDR2 YFSETQ. The CDR3 is 14 amino acids. Germline trimming cut 2 bases from V and 7 bases from J; bases unmatched to any gene: 4. The DNA for the CDR3 is TGCGCCAGCAGCTTACTAGCGGGACTACATACGCAGTATTTT. Translating it yields CASSLLAGLHTQYF.

This clonotype was observed many times. This chain joins TRBV28 and TRBJ2-4; D remains ambiguous. The CDR3 has 14 amino acids. The germline V gene encodes CDR1 MDHEN and CDR2 SYDVKM. V gave up 2 bases and J gave up 6 bases, with 11 bases separating them. CDR3 residues: CASSLTEAANIQYF. The CDR3 DNA is TGTGCCAGCAGTTTAACTGAAGCCGCAAACATTCAGTACTTC.